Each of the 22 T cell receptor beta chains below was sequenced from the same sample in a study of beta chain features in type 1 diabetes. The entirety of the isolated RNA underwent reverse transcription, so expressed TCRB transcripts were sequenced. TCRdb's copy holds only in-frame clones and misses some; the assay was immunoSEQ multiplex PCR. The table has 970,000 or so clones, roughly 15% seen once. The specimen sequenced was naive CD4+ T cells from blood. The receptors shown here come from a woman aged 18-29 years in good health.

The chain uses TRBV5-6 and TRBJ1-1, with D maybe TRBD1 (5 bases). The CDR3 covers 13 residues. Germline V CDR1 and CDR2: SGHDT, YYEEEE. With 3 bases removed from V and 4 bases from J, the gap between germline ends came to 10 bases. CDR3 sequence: CASSWDGVTEAFF. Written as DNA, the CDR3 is TGTGCCAGCAGCTGGGACGGGGTCACTGAAGCTTTCTTT.

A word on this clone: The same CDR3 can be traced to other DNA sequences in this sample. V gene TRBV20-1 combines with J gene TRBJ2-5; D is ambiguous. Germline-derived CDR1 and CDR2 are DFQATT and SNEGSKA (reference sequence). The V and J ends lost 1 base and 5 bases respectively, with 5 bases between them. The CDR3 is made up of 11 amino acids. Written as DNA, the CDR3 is TGCAGTGCTAGAGGCGCGGAGACCCAGTACTTC. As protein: CSARGAETQYF.

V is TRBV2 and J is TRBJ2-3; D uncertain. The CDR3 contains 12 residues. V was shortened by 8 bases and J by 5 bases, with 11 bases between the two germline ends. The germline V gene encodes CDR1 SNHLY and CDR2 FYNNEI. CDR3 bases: TGTGCCAGCTTCAGTAATCGAGATACGCAGTATTTT. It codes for CASFSNRDTQYF.

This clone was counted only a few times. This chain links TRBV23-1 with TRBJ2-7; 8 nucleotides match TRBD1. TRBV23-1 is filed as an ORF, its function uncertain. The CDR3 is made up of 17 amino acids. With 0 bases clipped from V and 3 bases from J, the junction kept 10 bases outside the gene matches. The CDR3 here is CASSQSRRDRRYYEQYF. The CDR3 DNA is TGCGCCAGCAGTCAATCTCGCCGGGACAGGAGATACTACGAGCAGTACTTC.

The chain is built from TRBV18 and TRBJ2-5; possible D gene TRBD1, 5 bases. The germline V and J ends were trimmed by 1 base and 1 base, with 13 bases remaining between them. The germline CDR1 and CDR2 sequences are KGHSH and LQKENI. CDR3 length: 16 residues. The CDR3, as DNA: TGTGCCAGCTCACCACTGCAGGGATCGATCCAAGAGACCCAGTACTTC. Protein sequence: CASSPLQGSIQETQYF.

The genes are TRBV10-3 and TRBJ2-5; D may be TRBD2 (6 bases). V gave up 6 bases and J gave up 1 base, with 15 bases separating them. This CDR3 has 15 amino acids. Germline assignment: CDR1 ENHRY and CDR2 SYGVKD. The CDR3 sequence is CAISGGRGPQETQYF. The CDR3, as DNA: TGTGCCATCAGCGGCGGGCGGGGACCCCAAGAGACCCAGTACTTC.

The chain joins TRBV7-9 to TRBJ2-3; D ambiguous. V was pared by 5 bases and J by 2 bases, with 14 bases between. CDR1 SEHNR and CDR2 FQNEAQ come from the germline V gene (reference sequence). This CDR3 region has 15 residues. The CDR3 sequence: CASSQEKTNTDTQYF. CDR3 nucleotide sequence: TGTGCCAGCAGCCAAGAGAAGACAAACACAGATACGCAGTATTTT.

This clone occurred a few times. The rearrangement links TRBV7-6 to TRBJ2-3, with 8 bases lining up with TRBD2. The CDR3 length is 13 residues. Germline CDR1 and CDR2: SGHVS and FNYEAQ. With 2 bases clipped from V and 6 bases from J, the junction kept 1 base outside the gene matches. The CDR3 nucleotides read TGTGCCAGCAGCTTAACTAGCGGTGATACGCAGTATTTT. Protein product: CASSLTSGDTQYF. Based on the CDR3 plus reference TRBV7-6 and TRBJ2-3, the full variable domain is GAGVSQSPRYKVTKRGQDVALRCDPISGHVSLYWYRQALGQGPEFLTYFNYEAQQDKSGLPNDRFSAERPEGSISTLTIQRTEQRDSAMYRCASSLTSGDTQYFGPGTRLTVL.

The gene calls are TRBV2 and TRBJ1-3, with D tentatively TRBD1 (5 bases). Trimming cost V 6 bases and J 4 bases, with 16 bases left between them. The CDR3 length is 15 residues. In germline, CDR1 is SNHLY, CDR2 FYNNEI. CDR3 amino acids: CASSRPEGLGNTIYF. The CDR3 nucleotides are TGTGCCAGCAGCCGTCCTGAGGGGCTAGGAAACACCATATATTTT.

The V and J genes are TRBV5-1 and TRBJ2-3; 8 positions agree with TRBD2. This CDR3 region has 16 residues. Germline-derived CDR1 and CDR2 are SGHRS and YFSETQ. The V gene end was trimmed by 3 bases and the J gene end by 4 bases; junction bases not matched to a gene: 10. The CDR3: CASSSSTGTRADTQYF. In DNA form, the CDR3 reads TGCGCCAGCAGCTCGAGCACCGGGACTAGAGCAGATACGCAGTATTTT. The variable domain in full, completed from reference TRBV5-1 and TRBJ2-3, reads KAGVTQTPRYLIKTRGQQVTLSCSPISGHRSVSWYQQTPGQGLQFLFEYFSETQRNKGNFPGRFSGRQFSNSRSEMNVSTLELGDSALYLCASSSSTGTRADTQYFGPGTRLTVL.

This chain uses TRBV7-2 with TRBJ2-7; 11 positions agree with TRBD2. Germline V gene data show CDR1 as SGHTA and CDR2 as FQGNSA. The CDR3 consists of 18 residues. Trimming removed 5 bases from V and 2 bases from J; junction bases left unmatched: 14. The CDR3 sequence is CASSPRGTSGWSPYEQYF. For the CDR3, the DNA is TGTGCCAGCAGCCCTAGGGGGACTAGCGGTTGGAGCCCCTACGAGCAGTACTTC.

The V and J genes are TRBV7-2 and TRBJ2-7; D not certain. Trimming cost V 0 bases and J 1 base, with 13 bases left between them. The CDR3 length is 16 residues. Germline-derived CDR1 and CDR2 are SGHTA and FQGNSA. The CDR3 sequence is CASSLAATESSYEQYF. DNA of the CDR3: TGTGCCAGCAGCTTAGCAGCGACCGAGAGTTCCTACGAGCAGTACTTC.

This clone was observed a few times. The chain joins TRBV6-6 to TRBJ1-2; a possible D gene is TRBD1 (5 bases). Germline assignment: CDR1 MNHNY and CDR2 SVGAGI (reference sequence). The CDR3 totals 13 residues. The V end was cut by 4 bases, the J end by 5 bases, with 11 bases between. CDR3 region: CASSFQQDYGYTF. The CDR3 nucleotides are TGTGCCAGCAGTTTTCAACAGGATTATGGCTACACCTTC.

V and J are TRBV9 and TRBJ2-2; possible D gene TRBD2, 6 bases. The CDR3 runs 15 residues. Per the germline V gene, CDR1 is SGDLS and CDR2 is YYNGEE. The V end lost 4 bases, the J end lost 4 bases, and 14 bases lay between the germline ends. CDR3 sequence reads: CASSPRDSITGELFF. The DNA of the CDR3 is TGTGCCAGCAGCCCACGGGACTCCATCACCGGGGAGCTGTTTTTT.

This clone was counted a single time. The CDR3 spells CASSMIAGIDTGELFF. In nucleotides, the CDR3 is TGCGCCAGCAGCATGATAGCGGGAATAGACACCGGGGAGCTGTTTTTT. This rearrangement joins TRBV5-1 to TRBJ2-2; 8 nucleotides agree with TRBD2. The trim removed 4 bases at V and 3 bases at J, leaving 8 bases unmatched. Germline assignment: CDR1 SGHRS and CDR2 YFSETQ. This CDR3 is 16 amino acids long.

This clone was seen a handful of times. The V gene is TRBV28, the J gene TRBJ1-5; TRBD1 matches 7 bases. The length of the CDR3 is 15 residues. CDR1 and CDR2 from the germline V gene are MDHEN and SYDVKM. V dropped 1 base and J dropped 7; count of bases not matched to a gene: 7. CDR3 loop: CASSLYDRVSQPQHF. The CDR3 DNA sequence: TGTGCCAGCAGTTTATACGACAGGGTGTCCCAGCCCCAGCATTTT.

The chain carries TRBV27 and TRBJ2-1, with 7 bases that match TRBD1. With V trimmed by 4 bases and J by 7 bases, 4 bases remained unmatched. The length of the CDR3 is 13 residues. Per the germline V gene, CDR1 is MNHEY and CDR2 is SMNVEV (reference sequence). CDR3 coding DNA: TGTGCCAGCAGTTGGACAGGTACGAATGAGCAGTTCTTC. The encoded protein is CASSWTGTNEQFF.

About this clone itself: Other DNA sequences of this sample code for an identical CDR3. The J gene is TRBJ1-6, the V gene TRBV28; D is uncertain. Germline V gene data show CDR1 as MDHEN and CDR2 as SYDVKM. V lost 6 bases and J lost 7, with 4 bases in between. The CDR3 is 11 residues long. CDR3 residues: CASRLNSPLHF. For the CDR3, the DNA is TGTGCCAGCAGGTTGAATTCACCCCTCCACTTT. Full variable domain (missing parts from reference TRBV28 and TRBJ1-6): DVKVTQSSRYLVKRTGEKVFLECVQDMDHENMFWYRQDPGLGLRLIYFSYDVKMKEKGDIPEGYSVSREKKERFSLILESASTNQTSMYLCASRLNSPLHFGNGTRLTVT.

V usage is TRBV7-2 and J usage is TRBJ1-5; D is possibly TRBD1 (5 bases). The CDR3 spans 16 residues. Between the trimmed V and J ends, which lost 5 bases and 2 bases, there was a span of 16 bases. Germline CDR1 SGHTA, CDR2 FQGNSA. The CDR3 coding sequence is TGTGCCAGCAGCCCGAGGGCGGGGGACGGCAATCAGCCCCAGCATTTT. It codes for CASSPRAGDGNQPQHF.

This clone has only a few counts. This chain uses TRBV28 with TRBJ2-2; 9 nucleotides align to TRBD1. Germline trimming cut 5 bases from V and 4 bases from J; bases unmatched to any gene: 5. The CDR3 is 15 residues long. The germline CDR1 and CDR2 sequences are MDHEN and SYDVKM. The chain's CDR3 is CASSEQGAGTGELFF. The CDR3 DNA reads TGTGCCAGCAGTGAACAGGGGGCTGGCACCGGGGAGCTGTTTTTT.

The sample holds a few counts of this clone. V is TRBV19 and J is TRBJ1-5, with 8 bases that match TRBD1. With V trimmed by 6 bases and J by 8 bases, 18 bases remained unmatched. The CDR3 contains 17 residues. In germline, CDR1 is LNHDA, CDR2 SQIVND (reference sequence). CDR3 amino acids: CASSSPQGANLRKPQHF. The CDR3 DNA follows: TGTGCCAGTAGCTCCCCCCAGGGGGCGAACCTTAGGAAGCCCCAGCATTTT. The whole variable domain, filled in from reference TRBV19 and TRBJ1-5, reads DGGITQSPKYLFRKEGQNVTLSCEQNLNHDAMYWYRQDPGQGLRLIYYSQIVNDFQKGDIAEGYSVSREKKESFPLTVTSAQKNPTAFYLCASSSPQGANLRKPQHFGDGTRLSIL.

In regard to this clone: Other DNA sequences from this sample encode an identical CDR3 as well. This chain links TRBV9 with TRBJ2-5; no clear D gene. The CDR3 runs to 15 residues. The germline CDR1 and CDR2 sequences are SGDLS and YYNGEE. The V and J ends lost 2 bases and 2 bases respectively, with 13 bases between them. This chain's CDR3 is CASSVGRPPQETQYF. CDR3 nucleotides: TGTGCCAGCAGCGTCGGCAGGCCTCCACAAGAGACCCAGTACTTC.